Listed here is a single T cell receptor (beta chain). The antigen this receptor binds is unknown. The input lacks base qualities; no much larger clone sits a single base away. TCRbeta CDR3 regions were amplified from genomic DNA by means of the immunoSEQ Assay, a bias-controlled multiplex PCR. The authors' analysis ran thus. The number of nucleated cells in each sample was estimated from the amplification of reference gene primers within the assay. To quantify the absolute abundance of each unique TCRbeta CDR3 rearrangement, sequence reads were collapsed and filtered. For each sample, productive Simpson clonality was calculated as the square root of Simpson's diversity index across productive rearrangements. TCRdb took this table from immuneACCESS and kept in-frame rearrangements with V and J called. Such tables lack part of the clones; where checked against another copy, unresolved V genes explain under half of the gap, and the rest is unexplained. V and J calls and clone size are those listed in that table; D and trimming were worked out from the DNA. In all, the sample holds about 83,000 clones, and about three quarters of those were seen once. 15% to 20% of the sample is taken by the ten largest.

Each collaborating institution followed its own protocols to collect whole blood in K2EDTA tubes. Collaborator samples were shipped for TCRbeta analysis as frozen whole blood, isolated PBMCs, or DNA extracted from either sample type. The germline V gene (reference sequence) supplies CDR1 MNHNY and CDR2 SVGAGI. The germline V and J ends show losses of 7 bases and 4 bases respectively, and no gene match explains 11 bases of the junction. The CDR3 holds 15 amino acids from the cysteine to the phenylalanine. The only DNA kept is the CDR3, 45 bases in frame from the first base. The sample belongs to a study of blood T cell repertoires in COVID-19 (dated by TCRdb to about 2020). With regard to the full study: Collaborator samples came from the United States, Italy and Spain and covered acute and convalescent phases of COVID-19. The material from the prospective study consisted of cDNA or gDNA derived from T cells, B-cell-depleted T cells, or PBMCs. The dataset comprised deeply sampled blood TCRbeta repertoires from subjects exposed to, actively infected with, or recovered from COVID-19. The repertoires were released in a freely available public database meant as a resource for research on the immune response to SARS-CoV-2. Samples came from the ongoing ImmuneRACE study (first 160 participants) plus 1,254 subjects from 6 global collaborators. A de-identified subject ID, COVID-19 status, age in years and sex were almost always included in the sample metadata. Where HLA class I and class II types were available, the types were taken from metadata supplied by the sample provider, not from assay-based typing.

Results and caveats for the whole study, not just this receptor: The amount of clinical and demographic metadata varied by source and participant and was provided uncurated.

The material sequenced was peripheral blood. The source of this sequence is a woman older than 75 with active or convalescent COVID-19. This receptor chain uses TRBV6-6 and TRBJ2-5; 8 of the junction bases match TRBD1. The CDR3 sequence is CASTLPDRGRETQYF. The DNA sequence is as follows: TGTGCCAGCACCCTCCCCGACAGGGGACGAGAGACCCAGTACTTC.